This T cell receptor beta chain derives from a study of beta chain features in type 1 diabetes. Study information: The patient and healthy donor groups were comparable for age, gender and cell yields. Whole-study results and caveats: TCRB CDR3 length was moderately but significantly reduced in all four CD4+ subsets of Type 1 diabetes patients.

Germline CDR1 reads SEHNR; CDR2 reads FQNEAQ (reference sequence). The CDR3 is 13 residues long. V lost 4 bases and J lost 1, with 6 bases in between. Points on this clone: Its target is not known.

Via CD45RO/CCR7/CD25/CD127/CD95/CD27, cells of the CD4+ naive, central memory, regulatory and stem cell-like memory subsets were sorted. Isolated RNA was reverse transcribed in full, so expressed TCRB transcripts were sequenced. Mean read depth for naive, central memory and regulatory T cell samples was about 3.6 million reads. Sequencing was performed with immunoSEQ multiplex PCR; in TCRdb, only in-frame clones are kept and a portion is missing. The table shows about 180,000 clones, with more than 10% occurring only once. The chain employs TRBV7-9 and TRBJ2-3; D is undetermined. The origin of this receptor is a woman in her late teens or twenties in good health. Input material: central memory CD4+ T cells from blood. The CDR3 DNA reads as TGTGCCAGCAGCTCGCAGGGCACAGATACGCAGTATTTT. It translates to CASSSQGTDTQYF. Complete variable domain (other parts from reference TRBV7-9 and TRBJ2-3): DTGVSQNPRHKITKRGQNVTFRCDPISEHNRLYWYRQTLGQGPEFLTYFQNEAQLEKSRLLSDRFSAERPKGSFSTLEIQRTEQGDSAMYLCASSSQGTDTQYFGPGTRLTVL.